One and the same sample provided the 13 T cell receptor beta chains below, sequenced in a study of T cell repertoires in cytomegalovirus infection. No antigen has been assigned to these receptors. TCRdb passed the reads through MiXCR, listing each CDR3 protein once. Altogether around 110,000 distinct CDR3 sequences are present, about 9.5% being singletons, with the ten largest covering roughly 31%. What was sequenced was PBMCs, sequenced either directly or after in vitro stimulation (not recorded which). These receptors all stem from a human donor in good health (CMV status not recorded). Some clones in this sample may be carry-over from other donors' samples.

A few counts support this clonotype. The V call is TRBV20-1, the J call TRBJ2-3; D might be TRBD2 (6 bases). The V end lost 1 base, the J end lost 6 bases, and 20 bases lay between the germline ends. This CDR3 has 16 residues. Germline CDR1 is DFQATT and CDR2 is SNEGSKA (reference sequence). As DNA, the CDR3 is TGCAGTGCTAGAGCCGTAGCGGAGACACTCCGGGATACGCAGTATTTT. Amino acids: CSARAVAETLRDTQYF.

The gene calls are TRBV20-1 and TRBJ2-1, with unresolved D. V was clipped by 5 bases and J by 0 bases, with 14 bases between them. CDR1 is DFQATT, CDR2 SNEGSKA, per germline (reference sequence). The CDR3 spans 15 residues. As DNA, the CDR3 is TGCAGTGCTCTCAGCTCGAGAAGCTCCTACAATGAGCAGTTCTTC. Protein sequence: CSALSSRSSYNEQFF.

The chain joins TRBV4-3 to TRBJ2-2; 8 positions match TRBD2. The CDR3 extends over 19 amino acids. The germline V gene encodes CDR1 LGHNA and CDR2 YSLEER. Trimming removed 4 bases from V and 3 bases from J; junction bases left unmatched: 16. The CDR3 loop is CASSPGGSARRPDTGELFF. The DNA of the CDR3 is TGCGCCAGCAGCCCGGGGGGGAGCGCCCGAAGACCGGACACCGGGGAGCTGTTTTTT.

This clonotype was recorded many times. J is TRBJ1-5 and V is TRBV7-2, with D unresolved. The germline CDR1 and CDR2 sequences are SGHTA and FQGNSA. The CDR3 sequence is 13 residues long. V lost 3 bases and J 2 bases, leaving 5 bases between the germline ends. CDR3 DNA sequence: TGTGCCAGCAGCTTGCGGGGCAATCAGCCCCAGCATTTT. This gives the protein CASSLRGNQPQHF. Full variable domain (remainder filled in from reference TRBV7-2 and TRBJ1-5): GAGVSQSPSNKVTEKGKDVELRCDPISGHTALYWYRQSLGQGLEFLIYFQGNSAPDKSGLPSDRFSAERTGGSVSTLTIQRTQQEDSAVYLCASSLRGNQPQHFGDGTRLSIL.

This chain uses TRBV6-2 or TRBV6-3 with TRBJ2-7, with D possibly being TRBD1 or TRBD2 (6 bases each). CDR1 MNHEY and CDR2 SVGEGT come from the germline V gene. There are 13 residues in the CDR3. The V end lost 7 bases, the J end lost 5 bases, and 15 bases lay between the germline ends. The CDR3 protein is CASTRRGVHEQYF. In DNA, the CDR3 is TGTGCCAGCACCCGGAGGGGGGTCCACGAGCAGTACTTC.

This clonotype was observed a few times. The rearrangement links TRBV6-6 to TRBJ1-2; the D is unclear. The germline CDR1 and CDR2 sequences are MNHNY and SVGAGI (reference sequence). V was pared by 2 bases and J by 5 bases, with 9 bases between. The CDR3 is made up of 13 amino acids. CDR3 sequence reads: CASSYLGSYGYTF. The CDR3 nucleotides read TGTGCCAGCAGTTACCTGGGAAGTTATGGCTACACCTTC.

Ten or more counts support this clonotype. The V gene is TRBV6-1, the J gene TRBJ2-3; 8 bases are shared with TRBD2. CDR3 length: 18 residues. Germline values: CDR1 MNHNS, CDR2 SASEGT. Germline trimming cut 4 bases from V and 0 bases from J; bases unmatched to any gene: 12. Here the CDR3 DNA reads TGTGCCAGCAGTGTTATTACTAGCGGAGTTACTAGCACAGATACGCAGTATTTT. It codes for CASSVITSGVTSTDTQYF.

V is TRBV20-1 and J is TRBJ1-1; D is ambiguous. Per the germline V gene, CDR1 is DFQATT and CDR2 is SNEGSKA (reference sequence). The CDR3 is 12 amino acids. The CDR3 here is CSGGEGNTEAFF. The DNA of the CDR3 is TGCAGCGGTGGCGAGGGGAACACTGAAGCTTTCTTT.

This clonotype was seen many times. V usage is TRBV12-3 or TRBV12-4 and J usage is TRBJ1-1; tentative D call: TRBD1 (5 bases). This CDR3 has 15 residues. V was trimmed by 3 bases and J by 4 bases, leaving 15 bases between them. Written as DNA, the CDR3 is TGTGCCAGCAGTTTGGCCAGGGATTATCCCACTGAAGCTTTCTTT. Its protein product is CASSLARDYPTEAFF.

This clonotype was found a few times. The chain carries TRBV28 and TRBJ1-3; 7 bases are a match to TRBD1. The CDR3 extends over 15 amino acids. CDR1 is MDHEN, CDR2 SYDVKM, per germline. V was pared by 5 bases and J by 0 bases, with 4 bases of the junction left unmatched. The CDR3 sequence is CASSPGDSSGNTIYF. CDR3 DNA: TGTGCCAGCAGTCCGGGGGACAGCTCTGGAAACACCATATATTTT.

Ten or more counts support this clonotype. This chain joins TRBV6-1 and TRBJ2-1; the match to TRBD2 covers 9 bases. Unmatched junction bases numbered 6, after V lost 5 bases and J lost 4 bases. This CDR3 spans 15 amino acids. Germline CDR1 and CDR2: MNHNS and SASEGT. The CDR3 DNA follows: TGTGCCAGCAGTAATAGCGGGAGAGCATACAATGAGCAGTTCTTC. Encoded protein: CASSNSGRAYNEQFF.

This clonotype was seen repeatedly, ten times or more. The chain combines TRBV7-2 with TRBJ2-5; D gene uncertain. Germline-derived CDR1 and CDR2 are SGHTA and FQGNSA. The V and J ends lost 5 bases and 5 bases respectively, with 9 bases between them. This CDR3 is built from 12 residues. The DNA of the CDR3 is TGTGCCAGCAGCCCCCAAGGGGAGACCCAGTACTTC. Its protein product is CASSPQGETQYF.

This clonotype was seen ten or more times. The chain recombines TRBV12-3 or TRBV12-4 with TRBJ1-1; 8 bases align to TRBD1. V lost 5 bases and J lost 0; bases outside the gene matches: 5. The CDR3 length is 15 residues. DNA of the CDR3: TGTGCCAGCAGTACAGGACAGGGAATGAACACTGAAGCTTTCTTT. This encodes CASSTGQGMNTEAFF.